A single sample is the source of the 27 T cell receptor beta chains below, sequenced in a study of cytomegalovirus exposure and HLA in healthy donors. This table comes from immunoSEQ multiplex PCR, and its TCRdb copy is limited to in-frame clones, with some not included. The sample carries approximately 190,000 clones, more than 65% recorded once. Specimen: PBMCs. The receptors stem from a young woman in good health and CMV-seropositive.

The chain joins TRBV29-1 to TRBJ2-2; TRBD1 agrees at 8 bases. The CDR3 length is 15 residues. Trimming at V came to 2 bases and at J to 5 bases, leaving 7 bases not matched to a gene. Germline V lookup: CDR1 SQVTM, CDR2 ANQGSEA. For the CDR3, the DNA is TGCAGCGTTGAAAAGGCGGACAGGGAAACCGGGGAGCTGTTTTTT. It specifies CSVEKADRETGELFF.

CDR3 in amino acids: CASSLVGGGRDEQYF. The DNA of the CDR3 is TGTGCCAGCAGCTTAGTCGGGGGAGGGCGGGACGAGCAGTACTTC. The V call is TRBV7-2, the J call TRBJ2-7; 7 bases align to TRBD2. Germline values: CDR1 SGHTA, CDR2 FQGNSA. This CDR3 contains 15 residues. Germline trimming cut 1 base from V and 5 bases from J; bases unmatched to any gene: 8.

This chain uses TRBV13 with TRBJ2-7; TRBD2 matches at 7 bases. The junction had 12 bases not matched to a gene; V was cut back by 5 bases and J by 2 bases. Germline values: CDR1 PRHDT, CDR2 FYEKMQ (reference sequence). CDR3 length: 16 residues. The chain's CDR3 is CASSIRRTSRTYEQYF. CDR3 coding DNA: TGTGCCAGCAGCATACGACGGACTAGTCGGACCTACGAGCAGTACTTC.

The CDR3 spells CASSPTGLAGYTQYF. Here the CDR3 DNA reads TGTGCCAGCAGCCCAACAGGACTAGCGGGGTATACGCAGTATTTT. The V call is TRBV7-2, the J call TRBJ2-3; 12 nucleotides line up with TRBD2. Germline values: CDR1 SGHTA, CDR2 FQGNSA. With 5 bases clipped from V and 7 bases from J, the junction kept 7 bases outside the gene matches. The CDR3 extends over 15 amino acids.

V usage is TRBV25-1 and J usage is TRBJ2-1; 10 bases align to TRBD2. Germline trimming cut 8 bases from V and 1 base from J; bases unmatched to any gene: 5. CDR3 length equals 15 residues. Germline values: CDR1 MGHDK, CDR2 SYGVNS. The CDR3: CASWASGSSYNEQFF. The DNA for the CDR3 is TGTGCCAGCTGGGCTAGCGGGAGTTCCTACAATGAGCAGTTCTTC.

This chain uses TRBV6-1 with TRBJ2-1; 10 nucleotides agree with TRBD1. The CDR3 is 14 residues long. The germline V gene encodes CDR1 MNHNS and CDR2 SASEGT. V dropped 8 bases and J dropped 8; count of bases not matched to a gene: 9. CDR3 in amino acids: CASRGQGPLDEQFF. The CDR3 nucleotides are TGTGCCAGCCGGGGACAGGGGCCTCTGGATGAGCAGTTCTTC.

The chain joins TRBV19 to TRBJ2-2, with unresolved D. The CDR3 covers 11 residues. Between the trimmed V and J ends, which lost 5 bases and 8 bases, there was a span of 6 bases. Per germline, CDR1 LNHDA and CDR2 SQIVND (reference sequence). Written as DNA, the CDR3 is TGTGCCAGTAGTCATGCGGGGGAGCTGTTTTTT. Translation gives CASSHAGELFF.

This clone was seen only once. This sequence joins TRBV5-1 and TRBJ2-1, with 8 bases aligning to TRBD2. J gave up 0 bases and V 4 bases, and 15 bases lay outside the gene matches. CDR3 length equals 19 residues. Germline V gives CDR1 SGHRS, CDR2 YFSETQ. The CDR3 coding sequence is TGCGCCAGCAGCGGGCTAGCGGGCGAGCGGACCCGCTCCTACAATGAGCAGTTCTTC. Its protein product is CASSGLAGERTRSYNEQFF.

The CDR3 region is CASLRGQGDYEQYF. DNA for the CDR3: TGTGCCAGCCTCCGGGGACAGGGGGACTACGAGCAGTACTTC. The V and J genes are TRBV6-5 and TRBJ2-7, with 11 bases lining up with TRBD1. V dropped 8 bases and J dropped 3; count of bases not matched to a gene: 6. The CDR3 runs 14 residues. In germline, CDR1 is MNHEY, CDR2 SVGAGI.

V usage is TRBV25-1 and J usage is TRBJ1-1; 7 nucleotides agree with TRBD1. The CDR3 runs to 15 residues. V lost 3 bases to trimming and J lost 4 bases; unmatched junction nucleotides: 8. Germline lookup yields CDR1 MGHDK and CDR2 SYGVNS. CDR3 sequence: CASSESTGLGTEAFF. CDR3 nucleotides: TGTGCCAGCAGTGAGTCGACAGGGTTGGGCACTGAAGCTTTCTTT.

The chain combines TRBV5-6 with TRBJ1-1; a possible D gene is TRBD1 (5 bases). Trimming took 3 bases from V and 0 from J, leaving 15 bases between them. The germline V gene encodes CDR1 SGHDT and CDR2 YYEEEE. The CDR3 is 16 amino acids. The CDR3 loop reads CASSSYRRVMNTEAFF. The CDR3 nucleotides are TGTGCCAGCAGCTCGTACAGGAGGGTCATGAACACTGAAGCTTTCTTT.

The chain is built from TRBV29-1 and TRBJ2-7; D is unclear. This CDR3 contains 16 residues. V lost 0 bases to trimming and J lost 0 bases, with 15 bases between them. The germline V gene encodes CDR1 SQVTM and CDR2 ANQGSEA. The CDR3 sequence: CSVEDLRSGFSYEQYF. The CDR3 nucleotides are TGCAGCGTTGAAGATCTTAGATCCGGGTTCTCCTACGAGCAGTACTTC.

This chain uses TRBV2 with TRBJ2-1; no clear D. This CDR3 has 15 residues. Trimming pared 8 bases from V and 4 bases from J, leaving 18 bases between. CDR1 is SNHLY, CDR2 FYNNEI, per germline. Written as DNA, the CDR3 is TGTGCCAGCCAGGATAATCCCATGGTATACAATGAGCAGTTCTTC. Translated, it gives CASQDNPMVYNEQFF.

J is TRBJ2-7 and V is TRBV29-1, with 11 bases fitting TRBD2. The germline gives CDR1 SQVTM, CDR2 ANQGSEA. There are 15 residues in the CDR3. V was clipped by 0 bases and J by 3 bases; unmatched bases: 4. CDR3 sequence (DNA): TGCAGCGTTGAAGATGGCACTAGCGGGAGCTACGAGCAGTACTTC. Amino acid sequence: CSVEDGTSGSYEQYF.

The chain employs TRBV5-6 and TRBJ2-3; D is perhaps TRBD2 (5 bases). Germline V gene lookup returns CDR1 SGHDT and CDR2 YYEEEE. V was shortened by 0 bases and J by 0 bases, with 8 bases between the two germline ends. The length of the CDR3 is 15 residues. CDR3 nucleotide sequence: TGTGCCAGCAGCTTGGGAGGGTCTAGCACAGATACGCAGTATTTT. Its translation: CASSLGGSSTDTQYF.

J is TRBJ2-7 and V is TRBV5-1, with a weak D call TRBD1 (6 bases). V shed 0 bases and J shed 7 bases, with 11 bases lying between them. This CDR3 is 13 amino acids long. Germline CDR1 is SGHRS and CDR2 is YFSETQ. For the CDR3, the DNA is TGCGCCAGCAGCTTGGACAGGGTTGATGAGCAGTACTTC. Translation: CASSLDRVDEQYF.

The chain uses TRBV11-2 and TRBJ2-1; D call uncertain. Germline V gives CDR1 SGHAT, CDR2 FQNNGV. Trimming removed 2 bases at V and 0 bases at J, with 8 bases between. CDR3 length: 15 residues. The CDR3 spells CASSLFTSSYNEQFF. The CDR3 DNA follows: TGTGCCAGCAGCTTATTCACGAGCTCCTACAATGAGCAGTTCTTC.

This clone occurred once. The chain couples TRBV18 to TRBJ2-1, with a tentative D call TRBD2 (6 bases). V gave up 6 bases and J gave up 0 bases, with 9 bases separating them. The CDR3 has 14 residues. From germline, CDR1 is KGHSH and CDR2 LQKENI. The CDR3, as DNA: TGTGCCAGCTCCAGCGGGTCCTCCTACAATGAGCAGTTCTTC. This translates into CASSSGSSYNEQFF.

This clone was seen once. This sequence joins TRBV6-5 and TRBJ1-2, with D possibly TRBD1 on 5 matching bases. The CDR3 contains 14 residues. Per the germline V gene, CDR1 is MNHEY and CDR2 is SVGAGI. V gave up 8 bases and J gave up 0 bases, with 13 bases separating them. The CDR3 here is CASSRDRANYGYTF. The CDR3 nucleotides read TGTGCCAGCTCCAGGGATCGGGCTAACTATGGCTACACCTTC.

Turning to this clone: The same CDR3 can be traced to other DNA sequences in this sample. CDR3 in amino acids: CASSVAVNTEAFF. The CDR3 DNA follows: TGTGCCAGCAGCGTAGCCGTTAACACTGAAGCTTTCTTT. The chain joins TRBV9 to TRBJ1-1; D unclear. Trimming took off 0 bases at V and 2 bases at J, with 5 bases between the two ends. In germline, CDR1 is SGDLS, CDR2 YYNGEE. This CDR3 contains 13 residues.

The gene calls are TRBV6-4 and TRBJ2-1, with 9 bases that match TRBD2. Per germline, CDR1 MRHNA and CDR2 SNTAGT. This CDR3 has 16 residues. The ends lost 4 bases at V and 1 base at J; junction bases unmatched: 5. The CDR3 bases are TGTGCCAGCAGTGCAGAGGGACTAGCATCCTACAATGAGCAGTTCTTC. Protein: CASSAEGLASYNEQFF.

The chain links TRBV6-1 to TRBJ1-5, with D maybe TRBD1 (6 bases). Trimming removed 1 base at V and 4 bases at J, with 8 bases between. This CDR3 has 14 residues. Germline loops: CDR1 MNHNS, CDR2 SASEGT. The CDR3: CASSEGGRNQPQHF. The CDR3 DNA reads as TGTGCCAGCAGTGAAGGGGGGCGGAATCAGCCCCAGCATTTT.

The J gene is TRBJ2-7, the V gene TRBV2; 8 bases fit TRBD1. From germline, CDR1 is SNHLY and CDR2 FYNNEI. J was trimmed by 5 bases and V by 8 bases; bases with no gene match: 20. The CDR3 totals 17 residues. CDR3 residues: CASASQSGSKTGDEQYF. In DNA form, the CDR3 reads TGTGCCAGCGCCAGCCAGTCCGGGTCCAAGACAGGGGACGAGCAGTACTTC.

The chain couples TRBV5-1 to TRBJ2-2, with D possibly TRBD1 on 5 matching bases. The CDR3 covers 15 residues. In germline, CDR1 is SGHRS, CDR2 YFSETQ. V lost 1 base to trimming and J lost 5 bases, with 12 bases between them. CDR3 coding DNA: TGCGCCAGCAGCTTGCGAAGGGGTGAGACCGGGGAGCTGTTTTTT. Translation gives CASSLRRGETGELFF.

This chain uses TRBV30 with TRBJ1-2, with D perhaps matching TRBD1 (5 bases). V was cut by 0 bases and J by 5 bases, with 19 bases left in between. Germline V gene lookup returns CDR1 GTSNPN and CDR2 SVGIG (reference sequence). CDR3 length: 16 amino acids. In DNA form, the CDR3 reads TGTGCCTGGAGTGTACGGGCCCCCCGGGGGGGATATGGCTACACCTTC. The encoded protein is CAWSVRAPRGGYGYTF.

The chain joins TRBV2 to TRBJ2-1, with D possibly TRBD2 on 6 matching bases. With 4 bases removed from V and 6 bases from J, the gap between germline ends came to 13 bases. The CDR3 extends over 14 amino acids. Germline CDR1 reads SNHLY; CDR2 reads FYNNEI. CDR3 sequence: CASSGPRRGNEQFF. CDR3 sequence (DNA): TGTGCCAGCAGTGGTCCTAGGCGGGGCAATGAGCAGTTCTTC.

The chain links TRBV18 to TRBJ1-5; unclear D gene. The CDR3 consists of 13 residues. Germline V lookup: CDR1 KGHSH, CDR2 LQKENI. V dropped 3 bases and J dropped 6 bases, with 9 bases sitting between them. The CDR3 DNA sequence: TGTGCCAGCTCACCCGAGGGTCGTCAGCCCCAGCATTTT. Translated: CASSPEGRQPQHF.